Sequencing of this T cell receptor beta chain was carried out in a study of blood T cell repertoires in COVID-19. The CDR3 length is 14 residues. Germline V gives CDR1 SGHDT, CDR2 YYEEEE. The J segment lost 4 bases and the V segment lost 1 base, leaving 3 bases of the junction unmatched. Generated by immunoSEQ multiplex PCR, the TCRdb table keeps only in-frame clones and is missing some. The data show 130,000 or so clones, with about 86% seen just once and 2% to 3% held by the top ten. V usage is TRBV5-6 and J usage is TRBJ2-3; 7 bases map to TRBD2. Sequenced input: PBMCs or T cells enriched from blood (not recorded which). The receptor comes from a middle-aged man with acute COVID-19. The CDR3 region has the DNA TGTGCCAGCAGCTTGTGGCTAGCGGCAGATACGCAGTATTTT. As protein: CASSLWLAADTQYF.